This passage covers 6 T cell receptor beta chains from one sample sequenced in a study of blood T cell repertoires in COVID-19. Clones were sequenced by immunoSEQ multiplex PCR, and TCRdb holds only the in-frame ones, with some missing. The sample includes more than 140,000 clones, almost 90% seen only once; the top ten take about 1.5%. Sequencing was performed on peripheral blood. These receptors all stem from an older woman with acute or convalescent COVID-19.

This rearrangement joins TRBV28 to TRBJ1-3, with TRBD1 matching over 7 bases. The CDR3 covers 16 residues. V shed 6 bases, J shed 0 bases, and the junction held 8 bases outside the gene matches. Germline V gene data show CDR1 as MDHEN and CDR2 as SYDVKM. The CDR3 sequence is CASRSPGTASGNTIYF. CDR3 coding DNA: TGTGCCAGCAGGAGTCCCGGGACAGCCTCTGGAAACACCATATATTTT.

The chain couples TRBV27 to TRBJ1-4, with 10 bases identical to TRBD1. The trim removed 3 bases at V and 4 bases at J, leaving 2 bases unmatched. The CDR3 runs 15 residues. Per germline, CDR1 MNHEY and CDR2 SMNVEV (reference sequence). CDR3 amino acids: CASSLGTGVNEKLFF. The CDR3 nucleotides read TGTGCCAGCAGTTTGGGGACAGGGGTTAATGAAAAACTGTTTTTT.

The V and J genes are TRBV18 and TRBJ1-5; the D gene is possibly TRBD1 (5 bases). Trimming shortened V by 4 bases and J by 2 bases, and 15 bases separated the two germline ends. Germline assignment: CDR1 KGHSH and CDR2 LQKENI. The CDR3 contains 16 residues. This CDR3 reads CASSRNQGGGNQPQHF. The CDR3, as DNA: TGTGCCAGCTCACGAAACCAGGGCGGTGGCAATCAGCCCCAGCATTTT.

This chain joins TRBV2 and TRBJ2-3; the match to TRBD2 covers 10 bases. The CDR3 length is 14 residues. CDR1 and CDR2 from the germline V gene are SNHLY and FYNNEI. Trimming removed 5 bases from V and 5 bases from J; junction bases left unmatched: 4. The CDR3 region is CASSSGGAGDTQYF. CDR3 DNA: TGTGCCAGCAGTAGCGGGGGGGCCGGAGATACGCAGTATTTT.

V and J are TRBV30 and TRBJ1-2, with D maybe TRBD1 (5 bases). Trimming pared 3 bases from V and 5 bases from J, leaving 13 bases between. Germline CDR1 is GTSNPN and CDR2 is SVGIG (reference sequence). The CDR3 has 13 residues. The CDR3 bases are TGTGCCTGGAGCTCGGGAGGGGAGTATGGCTACACCTTC. Encoded protein: CAWSSGGEYGYTF. Together with reference TRBV30 and TRBJ1-2, the CDR3 gives the full variable domain: SQTIHQWPATLVQPVGSPLSLECTVEGTSNPNLYWYRQAAGRGLQLLFYSVGIGQISSEVPQNLSASRPQDRQFILSSKKLLLSDSGFYLCAWSSGGEYGYTFGSGTRLTVV.

This sequence joins TRBV19 and TRBJ1-4, with 7 bases that match TRBD1. The ends lost 3 bases at V and 7 bases at J; junction bases unmatched: 2. This CDR3 comprises 13 residues. Germline values: CDR1 LNHDA, CDR2 SQIVND (reference sequence). The CDR3 DNA is TGTGCCAGTAGTATGGGACAGAGTGAAAAACTGTTTTTT. Amino acids: CASSMGQSEKLFF.